These 20 T cell receptor beta chains share one sample of origin, sequenced in a study of CD8 T cells in ankylosing spondylitis. TCRdb redid the calling of the 5' RACE reads with MiXCR, one entry per CDR3 protein. The table includes over 130,000 distinct CDR3 sequences, more than 40% detected once. Sequencing was performed on synovial fluid, either unsorted or a sorted T cell fraction (not recorded which). These receptors were taken from a male donor with ankylosing spondylitis.

This clonotype was seen a few times. The rearrangement links TRBV20-1 to TRBJ2-5, with TRBD2 matching 7 bases. The junction had 10 bases not matched to a gene; V was cut back by 4 bases and J by 5 bases. This CDR3 spans 14 amino acids. The V gene's germline CDR1 is DFQATT and CDR2 SNEGSKA (reference sequence). Here the CDR3 DNA reads TGCAGTGCTAAGACGGGGGGAGACCTTGAGACCCAGTACTTC. It translates to CSAKTGGDLETQYF.

J is TRBJ1-1 and V is TRBV20-1; D gene uncertain. The V gene lost 1 base and the J gene lost 5 bases, with 14 bases spanning the gap. Germline-derived CDR1 and CDR2 are DFQATT and SNEGSKA (reference sequence). The CDR3 covers 14 residues. The CDR3 DNA is TGCAGTGCTAGAGTTGGAGGGCTTTGGACTGAAGCTTTCTTT. It codes for CSARVGGLWTEAFF.

The chain is built from TRBV28 and TRBJ2-7, with 9 bases that match TRBD2. Germline trimming cut 9 bases from V and 2 bases from J; bases unmatched to any gene: 11. Germline CDR1 is MDHEN and CDR2 is SYDVKM. The CDR3 spans 15 residues. CDR3 nucleotides: TGTGCCAGTACCTTAACCGGGACTAGCACCTACGAGCAGTACTTC. The encoded protein is CASTLTGTSTYEQYF. Combining the CDR3 with reference TRBV28 and TRBJ2-7 gives the whole variable domain DVKVTQSSRYLVKRTGEKVFLECVQDMDHENMFWYRQDPGLGLRLIYFSYDVKMKEKGDIPEGYSVSREKKERFSLILESASTNQTSMYLCASTLTGTSTYEQYFGPGTRLTVT.

This clonotype was seen a handful of times. J is TRBJ2-7 and V is TRBV7-2, with D perhaps TRBD1 (5 bases). The V end lost 1 base, the J end lost 2 bases, and 9 bases lay between the germline ends. CDR1 SGHTA and CDR2 FQGNSA come from the germline V gene. The CDR3 extends over 14 amino acids. The CDR3 spells CASSLDDSTYEQYF. CDR3 nucleotides: TGTGCCAGCAGCTTAGATGACAGCACCTACGAGCAGTACTTC.

CDR3 sequence: CASSLANYEGQSFEDDQPQHF. CDR3 DNA sequence: TGTGCCAGCAGCTTAGCGAATTACGAGGGACAGTCCTTTGAGGATGATCAGCCCCAGCATTTT. V is TRBV11-1 and J is TRBJ1-5, with 7 bases lining up with TRBD1. The CDR3 totals 21 residues. CDR1 and CDR2 (germline): SGHAT, FQDESV (reference sequence). The V segment lost 0 bases and the J segment 5 bases; nucleotides outside the gene matches: 22.

The chain employs TRBV2 and TRBJ1-5, with 7 positions matching TRBD1. The CDR3 sequence is 14 residues long. Germline V lookup: CDR1 SNHLY, CDR2 FYNNEI. V shed 5 bases, J shed 5 bases, and the junction held 6 bases outside the gene matches. The CDR3 DNA follows: TGTGCCAGCAGTTATGGACAGGAACATCAGCCCCAGCATTTT. Amino acids: CASSYGQEHQPQHF. The variable domain in full, completed from reference TRBV2 and TRBJ1-5, reads EPEVTQTPSHQVTQMGQEVILRCVPISNHLYFYWYRQILGQKVEFLVSFYNNEISEKSEIFDDQFSVERPDGSNFTLKIRSTKLEDSAMYFCASSYGQEHQPQHFGDGTRLSIL.

The chain combines TRBV27 with TRBJ2-7; TRBD2 aligns across 10 bases. J gave up 5 bases and V 4 bases, and 8 bases lay outside the gene matches. The CDR3 contains 15 residues. In germline, CDR1 is MNHEY, CDR2 SMNVEV (reference sequence). CDR3 bases: TGTGCCAGCAGTTCCCGGACTAGCGGTTTCCACGAGCAGTACTTC. It encodes CASSSRTSGFHEQYF.

This clonotype was seen just once. The rearrangement links TRBV5-1 to TRBJ2-3, with 9 positions matching TRBD2. The trim removed 4 bases at V and 5 bases at J, leaving 11 bases unmatched. CDR1 SGHRS and CDR2 YFSETQ come from the germline V gene. The CDR3 consists of 16 residues. The CDR3 DNA sequence: TGCGCCAGCAGCCCTGCTTTGGTAGCGGGAGTAGATACGCAGTATTTT. Protein product: CASSPALVAGVDTQYF.

The V call is TRBV7-2, the J call TRBJ2-3, with 13 nucleotides matching TRBD2. V lost 3 bases to trimming and J lost 2 bases; unmatched junction nucleotides: 11. Germline V gene data show CDR1 as SGHTA and CDR2 as FQGNSA. The CDR3 sequence is 19 residues long. The CDR3, as DNA: TGTGCCAGCAGCTTTGTCCCTCCGACTAGCGGGGGGACCACAGATACGCAGTATTTT. Translated: CASSFVPPTSGGTTDTQYF.

This clonotype was observed many times. The V gene is TRBV14, the J gene TRBJ1-2; 9 bases map to TRBD1. Germline trimming cut 2 bases from V and 7 bases from J; bases unmatched to any gene: 11. This CDR3 has 16 amino acids. Germline CDR1 and CDR2: SGHDN and FVKESK. The CDR3 is CASSQSAGQGLGGYTF. In DNA, the CDR3 is TGTGCCAGCAGCCAATCGGCAGGACAGGGGTTGGGTGGCTACACCTTC.

This sequence joins TRBV5-1 and TRBJ1-2; TRBD1 aligns across 8 bases. Germline V lookup: CDR1 SGHRS, CDR2 YFSETQ. V dropped 1 base and J dropped 5; count of bases not matched to a gene: 7. The CDR3 length is 15 residues. In nucleotides, the CDR3 is TGCGCCAGCAGCTTGTTCGGACAGGGAGGGTATGGCTACACCTTC. Translation gives CASSLFGQGGYGYTF.

The rearrangement links TRBV7-3 to TRBJ1-1; TRBD1 aligns across 9 bases. The germline V gene encodes CDR1 SGHTA and CDR2 FQGTGA. The V gene end was trimmed by 5 bases and the J gene end by 0 bases; junction bases not matched to a gene: 19. The CDR3 spans 20 residues. The CDR3 region is CASSPQPGVQGAILNTEAFF. DNA for the CDR3: TGTGCCAGCAGCCCACAACCAGGGGTACAGGGGGCGATCTTGAACACTGAAGCTTTCTTT.

This clonotype was recorded a few times. V is TRBV6-4 and J is TRBJ2-7; 8 bases align to TRBD1. The CDR3 runs to 14 residues. J gave up 3 bases and V 6 bases, and 7 bases lay outside the gene matches. Germline V gives CDR1 MRHNA, CDR2 SNTAGT. In DNA form, the CDR3 reads TGTGCCAGCAGCCGACAGGGGTCGATCTACGAGCAGTACTTC. Protein sequence: CASSRQGSIYEQYF.

The chain uses TRBV4-1 and TRBJ1-1, with D possibly TRBD1 on 6 matching bases. V dropped 4 bases and J dropped 6 bases, with 24 bases sitting between them. Germline lookup yields CDR1 MGHRA and CDR2 YSYEKL. The CDR3 loop spans 17 amino acids. The CDR3 is CASSRIRLGDQGPEAFF. The DNA of the CDR3 is TGCGCCAGCAGCCGCATTCGCCTCGGGGACCAGGGGCCTGAAGCTTTCTTT.

This clonotype showed up just a few times. The V gene is TRBV12-3 or TRBV12-4, the J gene TRBJ2-7; D ambiguous. The CDR3 loop spans 14 amino acids. Trimming stripped 1 base from V and 2 bases from J, with 9 bases between. The CDR3 protein is CASSLGSATYEQYF. CDR3 DNA sequence: TGTGCCAGCAGTTTAGGGTCAGCAACCTACGAGCAGTACTTC.

This clonotype was found a few times. The gene calls are TRBV5-6 and TRBJ2-7; D possibly corresponds to TRBD1 (5 bases). The V gene's germline CDR1 is SGHDT and CDR2 YYEEEE. V was shortened by 0 bases and J by 5 bases, with 18 bases between the two germline ends. The CDR3 runs to 16 residues. CDR3: CASSLGRQFLLDEQYF. For the CDR3, the DNA is TGTGCCAGCAGCTTGGGGAGACAGTTTCTCCTGGACGAGCAGTACTTC.

This clonotype was seen a handful of times. The rearrangement links TRBV5-1 to TRBJ2-6; no firm D call. Trimming took off 0 bases at V and 4 bases at J, with 2 bases between the two ends. The germline gives CDR1 SGHRS, CDR2 YFSETQ. CDR3 length equals 13 residues. CDR3 sequence (DNA): TGCGCCAGCAGCTTGGAGGGGGCCAACGTCCTGACTTTC. It yields the protein CASSLEGANVLTF.

The chain is built from TRBV27 and TRBJ2-7, with 8 bases lining up with TRBD2. With 8 bases clipped from V and 1 base from J, the junction kept 13 bases outside the gene matches. The CDR3 is 16 amino acids. Germline V gene sequence: CDR1 MNHEY, CDR2 SMNVEV (reference sequence). CDR3 region: CASGPLGAGGSYEQYF. In DNA, the CDR3 is TGTGCCAGCGGGCCCCTAGGGGCGGGAGGATCCTACGAGCAGTACTTC.

This chain connects TRBV3-1 to TRBJ2-5; D is uncertain. The ends were cut back, 0 bases at V and 0 bases at J, with 14 bases in the middle. Germline V gives CDR1 LGHDT, CDR2 YNNKEL (reference sequence). CDR3 length: 17 residues. Here the CDR3 DNA reads TGTGCCAGCAGCCAAGAGGCCCGCGGACCGTACCAAGAGACCCAGTACTTC. This sequence encodes CASSQEARGPYQETQYF.

A few counts support this clonotype. The chain links TRBV7-9 to TRBJ2-7, with 8 nucleotides matching TRBD2. The CDR3 extends over 15 amino acids. Germline V CDR1 and CDR2: SEHNR, FQNEAQ (reference sequence). V dropped 1 base and J dropped 9; count of bases not matched to a gene: 11. Written as DNA, the CDR3 is TGTGCCAGCAGCTTAGGCGGGGGGCCAGTAAATCGGCAGTACTTC. Translated, it gives CASSLGGGPVNRQYF.